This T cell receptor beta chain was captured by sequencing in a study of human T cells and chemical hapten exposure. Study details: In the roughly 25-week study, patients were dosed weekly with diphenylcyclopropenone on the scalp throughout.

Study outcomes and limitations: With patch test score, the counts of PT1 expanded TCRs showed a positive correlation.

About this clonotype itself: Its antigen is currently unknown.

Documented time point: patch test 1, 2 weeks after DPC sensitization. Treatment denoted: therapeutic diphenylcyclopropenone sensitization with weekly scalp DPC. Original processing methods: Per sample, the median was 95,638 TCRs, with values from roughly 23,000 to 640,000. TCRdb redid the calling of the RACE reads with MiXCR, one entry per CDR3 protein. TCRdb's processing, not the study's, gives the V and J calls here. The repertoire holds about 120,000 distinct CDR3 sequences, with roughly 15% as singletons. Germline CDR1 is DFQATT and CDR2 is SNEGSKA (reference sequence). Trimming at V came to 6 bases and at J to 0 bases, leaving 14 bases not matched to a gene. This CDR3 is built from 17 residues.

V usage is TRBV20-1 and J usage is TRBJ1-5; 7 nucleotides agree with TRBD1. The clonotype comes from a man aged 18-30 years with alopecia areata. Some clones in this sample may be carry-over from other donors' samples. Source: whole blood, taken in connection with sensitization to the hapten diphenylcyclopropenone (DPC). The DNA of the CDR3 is TGCAGTGCCGCTGACCCGACAGGGAGTTATAGCAATCAGCCCCAGCATTTT. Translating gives CSAADPTGSYSNQPQHF.